These 21 T cell receptor beta chains were sequenced from one sample in a study of lymphopenia after photon versus proton radiotherapy (dated by TCRdb to 2018 to 2020). Preparation of the library involved the immunoSEQ multiplex PCR assay. In its TCRdb copy, this immuneACCESS table keeps in-frame sequences only and misses some clones. Where compared with another copy, unresolved V genes explain less than half of these, and the others have no known cause. The sample table holds fewer than 20,000 clones, of which approximately 90% were seen once. 9% to 10% of the sample goes to the ten largest clones. The source material was peripheral blood, sampled from a patient treated with proton-based radiotherapy. These receptor sequences come from a man aged 70-80 years with pancreatic cancer.

The J gene is TRBJ2-5, the V gene TRBV18; 8 nucleotides match TRBD1. This CDR3 has 17 amino acids. The germline V gene encodes CDR1 KGHSH and CDR2 LQKENI. With V trimmed by 6 bases and J by 0 bases, 12 bases remained unmatched. The CDR3 DNA sequence: TGTGCCAGCTCTCACACGCCGGGACAGGCGTACCAAGAGACCCAGTACTTC. As protein: CASSHTPGQAYQETQYF.

This clone was detected only a few times. The chain joins TRBV5-1 to TRBJ1-1; no firm D call. The CDR3 is made up of 13 amino acids. CDR1 and CDR2 (germline): SGHRS, YFSETQ. V gave up 4 bases and J gave up 1 base, with 8 bases separating them. CDR3 sequence (DNA): TGCGCCAGCAGCCCTGAAGGGAACACTGAAGCTTTCTTT. As protein: CASSPEGNTEAFF. The entire variable domain, with the rest obtained from reference TRBV5-1 and TRBJ1-1, is as follows: KAGVTQTPRYLIKTRGQQVTLSCSPISGHRSVSWYQQTPGQGLQFLFEYFSETQRNKGNFPGRFSGRQFSNSRSEMNVSTLELGDSALYLCASSPEGNTEAFFGQGTRLTVV.

The chain combines TRBV5-1 with TRBJ1-1; D unclear. Between the trimmed V and J ends, which lost 3 bases and 4 bases, there was a span of 16 bases. Germline V gene lookup returns CDR1 SGHRS and CDR2 YFSETQ. The CDR3 is 15 amino acids. The CDR3: CASSSETRTSTEAFF. Here the CDR3 DNA reads TGCGCCAGCAGCTCTGAGACCAGAACGAGCACTGAAGCTTTCTTT.

V usage is TRBV6-1 and J usage is TRBJ2-7; D may be TRBD1 or TRBD2 (7 bases each). CDR1 is MNHNS and CDR2 is SASEGT in the germline V gene. The length of the CDR3 is 15 residues. The V end lost 2 bases, the J end lost 0 bases, and 11 bases lay between the germline ends. The CDR3 DNA reads TGTGCCAGCAGTGAACGGGGGGACAGCTCCTACGAGCAGTACTTC. This codes for CASSERGDSSYEQYF.

The chain uses TRBV19 and TRBJ1-6, with D unclear. The CDR3 totals 15 residues. Per germline, CDR1 LNHDA and CDR2 SQIVND (reference sequence). The V gene lost 8 bases and the J gene lost 7 bases, with 18 bases spanning the gap. CDR3 coding DNA: TGTGCCAGTGGGGAGGGTCCCACGGGGAATTCACCCCTCCACTTT. It yields the protein CASGEGPTGNSPLHF. Based on the CDR3 plus reference TRBV19 and TRBJ1-6, the full variable domain is DGGITQSPKYLFRKEGQNVTLSCEQNLNHDAMYWYRQDPGQGLRLIYYSQIVNDFQKGDIAEGYSVSREKKESFPLTVTSAQKNPTAFYLCASGEGPTGNSPLHFGNGTRLTVT.

The rearrangement links TRBV5-5 to TRBJ2-7, with TRBD1 matching over 7 bases. With 1 base clipped from V and 3 bases from J, the junction kept 4 bases outside the gene matches. Germline CDR1 SGHKS, CDR2 YYEKEE (reference sequence). The CDR3 has 14 residues. The CDR3 sequence: CASSLWDSIYEQYF. CDR3 sequence (DNA): TGTGCCAGCAGCTTGTGGGACAGCATCTACGAGCAGTACTTC.

The rearrangement joins TRBV7-9 to TRBJ1-6; a weak D match, TRBD1 (5 bases). Between the trimmed V and J ends, which lost 5 bases and 0 bases, there was a span of 8 bases. The CDR3 covers 15 residues. Per germline, CDR1 SEHNR and CDR2 FQNEAQ (reference sequence). Here the CDR3 reads CASSRQSSYNSPLHF. The CDR3 region has the DNA TGTGCCAGCAGCCGACAGAGCTCCTATAATTCACCCCTCCACTTT.

The genes are TRBV6-5 and TRBJ1-2; 7 bases are shared with TRBD1. Germline V gene lookup returns CDR1 MNHEY and CDR2 SVGAGI. The CDR3 is made up of 14 amino acids. J lost 7 bases, V lost 5 bases, and 10 bases had no gene match. CDR3 residues: CASSIQQGRAGYTF. In DNA form, the CDR3 reads TGTGCCAGCAGTATCCAACAGGGGCGAGCTGGCTACACCTTC.

The rearrangement joins TRBV5-4 to TRBJ2-2; D remains unclear. The CDR3 consists of 13 residues. Germline V CDR1 and CDR2: SGHNT, YYREEE (reference sequence). The ends were cut back, 5 bases at V and 6 bases at J, with 11 bases in the middle. CDR3 residues: CASSPDSSGELFF. DNA for the CDR3: TGTGCCAGCAGTCCTGACTCCTCCGGGGAGCTGTTTTTT.

CDR3 bases: TGTGCCAGCAATCATGGAGGGGGAATGAACACTGAAGCTTTCTTT. Its protein product is CASNHGGGMNTEAFF. This chain joins TRBV7-9 and TRBJ1-1, with a tentative D call TRBD1 (6 bases). Germline V gene sequence: CDR1 SEHNR, CDR2 FQNEAQ (reference sequence). The CDR3 covers 15 residues. V dropped 7 bases and J dropped 0 bases, with 15 bases sitting between them.

V is TRBV5-1 and J is TRBJ2-1, with D perhaps given as TRBD1 or TRBD2 (5 bases each). The CDR3 is 14 residues long. CDR1 and CDR2 (germline): SGHRS, YFSETQ. Trimming left V 0 bases short and J 9 bases short, with 13 bases between. The chain's CDR3 is CASSLGRDEGEQFF. The CDR3 nucleotides are TGCGCCAGCAGCTTGGGCAGGGATGAGGGTGAGCAGTTCTTC.

The chain has TRBV28 and TRBJ2-1; TRBD2 might be the D (5 bases). The CDR3 loop spans 15 amino acids. Germline V gives CDR1 MDHEN, CDR2 SYDVKM. V shed 6 bases and J shed 2 bases, with 14 bases lying between them. Here the CDR3 reads CASSTHGDPYNEQFF. CDR3 bases: TGTGCCAGCAGCACCCACGGGGATCCCTACAATGAGCAGTTCTTC.

The chain recombines TRBV11-2 with TRBJ1-6, with TRBD1 matching over 7 bases. V lost 5 bases and J lost 4; bases outside the gene matches: 8. Per the germline V gene, CDR1 is SGHAT and CDR2 is FQNNGV. This CDR3 contains 16 residues. The CDR3 is CASSVRQGTYNSPLHF. The CDR3 DNA is TGTGCCAGCAGCGTAAGACAGGGAACTTATAATTCACCCCTCCACTTT.

The V gene is TRBV13, the J gene TRBJ2-2; 11 bases line up with TRBD2. The trim removed 1 base at V and 6 bases at J, leaving 10 bases unmatched. CDR3 length equals 18 residues. Germline V gives CDR1 PRHDT, CDR2 FYEKMQ (reference sequence). The CDR3 coding sequence is TGTGCCAGCAGCTTAGCGGGCCCTAGCGGGAGGACTGCCGGGGAGCTGTTTTTT. Translating gives CASSLAGPSGRTAGELFF.

This clone turned up a few times. This chain links TRBV6-1 with TRBJ2-6; D is undetermined. The length of the CDR3 is 16 residues. V was trimmed by 4 bases and J by 0 bases, leaving 10 bases between them. Germline values: CDR1 MNHNS, CDR2 SASEGT. The CDR3 DNA sequence: TGTGCCAGCAGTGTATACCCGACCTCTGGGGCCAACGTCCTGACTTTC. Translated: CASSVYPTSGANVLTF.

V is TRBV9 and J is TRBJ2-7; no clear D gene. The V and J ends lost 0 bases and 2 bases respectively, with 21 bases between them. There are 18 residues in the CDR3. Germline lookup yields CDR1 SGDLS and CDR2 YYNGEE. CDR3 residues: CASSVDIIPAGPPYEQYF. The CDR3 nucleotides are TGTGCCAGCAGCGTAGACATCATACCCGCTGGGCCTCCCTACGAGCAGTACTTC.

V and J are TRBV5-4 and TRBJ2-2; weak D call: TRBD2 (8 bases). The CDR3 consists of 15 residues. Germline values: CDR1 SGHNT, CDR2 YYREEE (reference sequence). Trimming removed 3 bases at V and 7 bases at J, with 16 bases between. The CDR3, as DNA: TGTGCCAGCAGCTCGGGAGGGGGCGGTGACGGGGAGCTGTTTTTT. Protein sequence: CASSSGGGGDGELFF.

The chain employs TRBV29-1 and TRBJ1-2; TRBD1 aligns across 12 bases. The V gene's germline CDR1 is SQVTM and CDR2 ANQGSEA. Losses at the gene ends were 6 bases for V and 0 bases for J; bases not matched to a gene: 5. There are 15 residues in the CDR3. As DNA, the CDR3 is TGCAGCGTCGGGACAGGGGGCCGTTCTAACTATGGCTACACCTTC. It encodes CSVGTGGRSNYGYTF.

CDR3 residues: CASSISGRRRVGEQYF. The CDR3 bases are TGTGCCAGCAGTATCTCGGGACGAAGGAGGGTGGGTGAGCAGTACTTC. V is TRBV27 and J is TRBJ2-7, with D possibly matching TRBD2 (6 bases). Germline assignment: CDR1 MNHEY and CDR2 SMNVEV (reference sequence). This CDR3 contains 16 residues. The V and J ends lost 5 bases and 7 bases respectively, with 24 bases between them.

The V gene is TRBV4-1, the J gene TRBJ1-2; TRBD1 might be the D (5 bases). V shed 0 bases and J shed 8 bases, with 10 bases lying between them. This CDR3 contains 13 residues. Germline lookup yields CDR1 MGHRA and CDR2 YSYEKL. Here the CDR3 reads CASSQEVGAGYTF. CDR3 DNA: TGCGCCAGCAGCCAAGAAGTAGGGGCCGGCTACACCTTC.

The V and J genes are TRBV7-6 and TRBJ2-2; no firm D call. The V end lost 3 bases, the J end lost 0 bases, and 11 bases lay between the germline ends. Per germline, CDR1 SGHVS and CDR2 FNYEAQ. The CDR3 has 16 residues. DNA of the CDR3: TGTGCCAGCAGCTTGGGCTCTTCCGCGAACACCGGGGAGCTGTTTTTT. The encoded protein is CASSLGSSANTGELFF.